The 21 T cell receptor beta chains below were found in one sample sequenced in a study of vaccination effects on CD4 cells after COVID-19. The ViraFEST assay expanded antigen-specific CD4+ T cells with viral peptide pools before sequencing. At the end of less than 12 days of culture, CD4+ T cells were isolated. PCR-confirmed SARS-CoV-2 infection occurred in the person between March and December 2020. These TCRs are of unknown antigen specificity. Profiling relied on immunoSEQ multiplex PCR, and the TCRdb table lists in-frame clones only, not all of them. The table shows about 45,000 clones, with approximately 81% occurring only once. The sample here was CD4+ T cells from PBMCs cultured with a peptide pool, taken before COVID-19 vaccination. The receptors were sampled from a human donor who had a prior SARS-CoV-2 infection.

The genes are TRBV29-1 and TRBJ1-1; D is possibly TRBD1 (5 bases). V was clipped by 4 bases and J by 1 base, with 16 bases between them. Germline values: CDR1 SQVTM, CDR2 ANQGSEA. This CDR3 is built from 15 residues. CDR3 nucleotides: TGCAGCGTTGCCCGGGGCGCCGGTGGGAACACTGAAGCTTTCTTT. Translated, it gives CSVARGAGGNTEAFF.

The chain is built from TRBV7-3 and TRBJ2-3, with 8 bases fitting TRBD2. The CDR3 covers 17 residues. Trimming cost V 3 bases and J 4 bases; bases outside gene matches: 12. Germline V gene sequence: CDR1 SGHTA, CDR2 FQGTGA. The CDR3 nucleotides read TGTGCCAGCAGCTTTGACTACCTCAGCGGGGGCCCAGATACGCAGTATTTT. As protein: CASSFDYLSGGPDTQYF.

The chain recombines TRBV18 with TRBJ2-4; possibly TRBD2 for D (5 bases). The ends were cut back, 0 bases at V and 5 bases at J, with 8 bases in the middle. Germline CDR1 is KGHSH and CDR2 is LQKENI. This CDR3 has 14 residues. CDR3 sequence: CASSPPSGENIQYF. For the CDR3, the DNA is TGTGCCAGCTCACCACCGTCCGGGGAAAACATTCAGTACTTC.

The gene calls are TRBV6-1 and TRBJ2-1; TRBD2 agrees at 8 bases. CDR1 and CDR2 (germline): MNHNS, SASEGT. Unmatched junction bases numbered 9, after V lost 4 bases and J lost 4 bases. The CDR3 has 16 amino acids. CDR3 region: CASSADVAGRYNEQFF. The CDR3 DNA follows: TGTGCCAGCAGTGCGGATGTAGCGGGGCGGTACAATGAGCAGTTCTTC.

The chain joins TRBV6-2 or TRBV6-3 to TRBJ2-4; D call uncertain. Trimming took off 3 bases at V and 2 bases at J, with 2 bases between the two ends. Germline V gene lookup returns CDR1 MNHEY and CDR2 SVGEGT. The CDR3 runs 12 residues. DNA for the CDR3: TGTGCCAGCAGTTATACCAAAAACATTCAGTACTTC. Residues: CASSYTKNIQYF.

This chain joins TRBV3-1 (or the pseudogene TRBV3-2) and TRBJ2-7; the match to TRBD1 covers 8 bases. Germline loops: CDR1 LGHDT, CDR2 YNNKEL (reference sequence). With V trimmed by 4 bases and J by 6 bases, 2 bases remained unmatched. The CDR3 consists of 12 residues. The CDR3 region is CASSLGQAEQYF. The CDR3 DNA sequence: TGTGCCAGCAGCCTGGGACAGGCCGAGCAGTACTTC.

The gene calls are TRBV6-6 and TRBJ1-1, with no clear D. Trimming shortened V by 6 bases and J by 3 bases, and 14 bases separated the two germline ends. CDR1 MNHNY and CDR2 SVGAGI come from the germline V gene (reference sequence). The CDR3 sequence is 14 residues long. CDR3 loop: CASRRGGIYTEAFF. In DNA, the CDR3 is TGTGCCAGCAGGCGTGGTGGGATTTACACTGAAGCTTTCTTT.

This clone was counted a few times. This chain uses TRBV11-3 with TRBJ1-3; the D gene is possibly TRBD1 (5 bases). The CDR3 has 14 residues. Germline V gene data show CDR1 as SGHNT and CDR2 as YENEEA. V gave up 8 bases and J gave up 4 bases, with 15 bases separating them. The chain's CDR3 is CASGNTGGGNTIYF. CDR3 nucleotides: TGTGCCAGCGGAAATACAGGAGGAGGAAACACCATATATTTT.

This clone was picked up one time. V is TRBV2 and J is TRBJ1-1; 8 nucleotides agree with TRBD1. Germline CDR1 SNHLY, CDR2 FYNNEI. There are 13 residues in the CDR3. The ends lost 8 bases at V and 4 bases at J; junction bases unmatched: 6. CDR3 sequence reads: CASGTGLGTEAFF. CDR3 bases: TGTGCCAGCGGGACAGGTTTGGGCACTGAAGCTTTCTTT.

The chain is built from TRBV19 and TRBJ1-1, with D unclear. V was clipped by 3 bases and J by 0 bases, with 8 bases between them. Germline V CDR1 and CDR2: LNHDA, SQIVND (reference sequence). This CDR3 contains 14 residues. CDR3 in amino acids: CASSINTLNTEAFF. Written as DNA, the CDR3 is TGTGCCAGTAGTATTAACACCTTGAACACTGAAGCTTTCTTT.

The V gene is TRBV20-1, the J gene TRBJ1-2; D is uncertain. V was clipped by 3 bases and J by 2 bases, with 10 bases between them. Per germline, CDR1 DFQATT and CDR2 SNEGSKA (reference sequence). This CDR3 region has 13 residues. This CDR3 reads CSASGLLNYGYTF. CDR3 DNA: TGCAGTGCTAGTGGACTTTTAAACTATGGCTACACCTTC.

V usage is TRBV12-5 and J usage is TRBJ2-3, with 7 positions matching TRBD2. J lost 5 bases, V lost 0 bases, and 2 bases had no gene match. This CDR3 comprises 14 residues. The germline V gene has CDR1 LGHNT and CDR2 FRNRAP. The CDR3 protein is CASGLVLARDTQYF. DNA of the CDR3: TGTGCTAGTGGTTTGGTACTAGCGAGAGATACGCAGTATTTT.

The rearrangement links TRBV7-9 to TRBJ1-1; tentative D call: TRBD1 (5 bases). The germline V gene has CDR1 SEHNR and CDR2 FQNEAQ (reference sequence). The V end was cut by 5 bases, the J end by 0 bases, with 13 bases between. The CDR3 contains 15 residues. In nucleotides, the CDR3 is TGTGCCAGCAGCCGACTCTCGACAGTGAACACTGAAGCTTTCTTT. Translated: CASSRLSTVNTEAFF. Together with reference TRBV7-9 and TRBJ1-1, the CDR3 gives the full variable domain: DTGVSQNPRHKITKRGQNVTFRCDPISEHNRLYWYRQTLGQGPEFLTYFQNEAQLEKSRLLSDRFSAERPKGSFSTLEIQRTEQGDSAMYLCASSRLSTVNTEAFFGQGTRLTVV.

This clone was seen a handful of times. The genes are TRBV4-2 and TRBJ1-2, with a possible D match to TRBD1 (6 bases). The germline gives CDR1 LGHNA, CDR2 YNFKEQ. This CDR3 has 15 amino acids. Trimming shortened V by 0 bases and J by 7 bases, and 15 bases separated the two germline ends. CDR3 nucleotides: TGTGCCAGCAGCCAAGATGAACAACAGGGCCTTGGCTACACCTTC. Protein sequence: CASSQDEQQGLGYTF.

V and J are TRBV24-1 and TRBJ1-1; possible D gene TRBD1, 5 bases. The germline V gene has CDR1 KGHDR and CDR2 SFDVKD. The V end lost 1 base, the J end lost 4 bases, and 18 bases lay between the germline ends. This CDR3 region has 17 residues. Here the CDR3 reads CATSDFVLRGKGTEAFF. CDR3 DNA: TGTGCCACCAGTGATTTTGTGTTGAGGGGTAAAGGCACTGAAGCTTTCTTT.

This chain joins TRBV7-6 and TRBJ1-5; D gene ambiguous. The V gene's germline CDR1 is SGHVS and CDR2 FNYEAQ. V lost 0 bases, J lost 6 bases, and 18 bases lay in between. This CDR3 is built from 17 residues. As DNA, the CDR3 is TGTGCCAGCAGCTTAGCGCCGTCGGGAACCTATTCTCAGCCCCAGCATTTT. Translating gives CASSLAPSGTYSQPQHF.

This clone has just a few counts. The chain combines TRBV12-3 or TRBV12-4 with TRBJ2-1; D unclear. CDR3 length: 13 residues. V was pared by 4 bases and J by 8 bases, with 12 bases between. The chain's CDR3 is CASSWINGHEQFF. For the CDR3, the DNA is TGTGCCAGCAGTTGGATCAACGGGCATGAGCAGTTCTTC.

This chain links TRBV3-1 (or the pseudogene TRBV3-2) with TRBJ2-7, with TRBD2 matching 11 bases. CDR3 length: 16 residues. Germline CDR1 reads LGHDT; CDR2 reads YNNKEL (reference sequence). After removal of 2 bases from V and 6 bases from J, the junction contained 9 bases not matched to a gene. The CDR3 sequence is CASSQTSGSRRREQYF. In DNA form, the CDR3 reads TGTGCCAGCAGCCAAACTAGCGGGAGCCGCCGGCGCGAGCAGTACTTC.

The chain couples TRBV3-1 (or the pseudogene TRBV3-2) to TRBJ1-6; D is ambiguous. Germline CDR1 reads LGHDT; CDR2 reads YNNKEL (reference sequence). CDR3 size: 13 residues. V was pared by 0 bases and J by 10 bases, with 7 bases between. For the CDR3, the DNA is TGTGCCAGCAGCCAAGATAGGAAGTCACCCCTCCACTTT. This sequence encodes CASSQDRKSPLHF.

The V call is TRBV2, the J call TRBJ1-5; D ambiguous. This CDR3 has 11 residues. The V end lost 1 base, the J end lost 15 bases, and 10 bases lay between the germline ends. CDR1 is SNHLY and CDR2 is FYNNEI in the germline V gene. This chain's CDR3 is CASSEVGGLHF. The CDR3, as DNA: TGTGCCAGCAGTGAAGTGGGAGGGCTGCATTTT.

This clone came up once. J is TRBJ2-2 and V is TRBV30, with 7 bases aligning to TRBD1. The CDR3 extends over 13 amino acids. Germline V CDR1 and CDR2: GTSNPN, SVGIG (reference sequence). V dropped 6 bases and J dropped 3; count of bases not matched to a gene: 4. Written as DNA, the CDR3 is TGTGCCTGCGAGGGGGCTTACACCGGGGAGCTGTTTTTT. Residues: CACEGAYTGELFF.